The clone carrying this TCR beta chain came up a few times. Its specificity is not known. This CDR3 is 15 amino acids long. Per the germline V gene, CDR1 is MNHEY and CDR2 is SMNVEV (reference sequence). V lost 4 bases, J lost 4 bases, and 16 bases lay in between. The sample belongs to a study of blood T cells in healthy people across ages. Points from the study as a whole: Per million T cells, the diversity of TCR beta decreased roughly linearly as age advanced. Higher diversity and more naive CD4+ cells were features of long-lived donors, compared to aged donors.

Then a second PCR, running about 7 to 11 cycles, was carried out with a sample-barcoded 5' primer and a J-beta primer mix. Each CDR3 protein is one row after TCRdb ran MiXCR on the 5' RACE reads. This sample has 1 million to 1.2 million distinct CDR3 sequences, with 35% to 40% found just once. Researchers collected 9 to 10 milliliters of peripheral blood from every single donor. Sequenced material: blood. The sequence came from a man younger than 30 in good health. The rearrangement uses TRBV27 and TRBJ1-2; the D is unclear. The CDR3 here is CASSYGIGQPYGYTF. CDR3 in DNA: TGTGCCAGCAGTTACGGGATCGGCCAACCCTATGGCTACACCTTC.